Below, 18 T cell receptor beta chains from the same sample are listed, as sequenced in a study of shared clonotypes between healthy human individuals. The method was immunoSEQ multiplex PCR; TCRdb's version includes in-frame clones alone and lacks a portion of them. The sample includes about 2.4 million clones, over 85% of them seen just once. The specimen was naive CD4+ T cells from PBMCs. Subset here: CD45RA+ positively selected. The receptors were gathered from a man in his late teens or twenties in good health. Some clones in this sample may be carry-over from other donors' samples.

V gene TRBV15 combines with J gene TRBJ1-4; D is possibly TRBD1 (6 bases). The CDR3 is 14 amino acids. The ends were cut back, 4 bases at V and 10 bases at J, with 16 bases in the middle. Germline V gene lookup returns CDR1 LNHNV and CDR2 YYDKDF (reference sequence). The CDR3 reads CATSKQGESGKLFF. CDR3 DNA: TGTGCCACCAGCAAACAGGGCGAATCGGGAAAACTGTTTTTT.

The V call is TRBV4-3, the J call TRBJ2-7; TRBD2 agrees at 8 bases. The CDR3 loop spans 17 amino acids. V gave up 1 base and J gave up 5 bases; unmatched junction bases: 13. The germline CDR1 and CDR2 sequences are LGHNA and YSLEER. CDR3 nucleotide sequence: TGCGCCAGCAGCCAAGTTTTGGGGCGGGAGGCTCGCCACGAGCAGTACTTC. Protein sequence: CASSQVLGREARHEQYF.

This chain connects TRBV5-6 to TRBJ1-1; possible D gene TRBD1, 5 bases. The CDR3 covers 15 residues. The germline V and J ends were trimmed by 6 bases and 4 bases, with 19 bases remaining between them. Germline V lookup: CDR1 SGHDT, CDR2 YYEEEE. The CDR3 loop is CASTIMTVGFTEAFF. The CDR3 nucleotides read TGTGCCAGCACCATAATGACAGTGGGATTCACTGAAGCTTTCTTT. Full variable domain (missing parts from reference TRBV5-6 and TRBJ1-1): DAGVTQSPTHLIKTRGQQVTLRCSPKSGHDTVSWYQQALGQGPQFIFQYYEEEERQRGNFPDRFSGHQFPNYSSELNVNALLLGDSALYLCASTIMTVGFTEAFFGQGTRLTVV.

The V gene is TRBV7-8, the J gene TRBJ1-5; 7 nucleotides align to TRBD1. CDR1 is SGHVS, CDR2 FQNEAQ, per germline. With 5 bases clipped from V and 0 bases from J, the junction kept 13 bases outside the gene matches. The CDR3 contains 18 residues. Written as DNA, the CDR3 is TGTGCCAGCAGCCCGGGGGACAGATTTCTTTATAGCAATCAGCCCCAGCATTTT. Its protein is CASSPGDRFLYSNQPQHF. Full variable domain (outside the CDR3, taken from reference TRBV7-8 and TRBJ1-5): GAGVSQSPRYKVAKRGQDVALRCDPISGHVSLFWYQQALGQGPEFLTYFQNEAQLDKSGLPSDRFFAERPEGSVSTLKIQRTQQEDSAVYLCASSPGDRFLYSNQPQHFGDGTRLSIL.

This clone has a count of ten or more. The rearrangement links TRBV5-6 to TRBJ2-2; 8 bases match TRBD2. Germline CDR1 reads SGHDT; CDR2 reads YYEEEE. The CDR3 totals 14 residues. V was pared by 3 bases and J by 7 bases, with 5 bases of the junction left unmatched. CDR3 sequence reads: CASSWGLESGELFF. The CDR3 region has the DNA TGTGCCAGCAGCTGGGGACTAGAAAGCGGGGAGCTGTTTTTT.

The V gene is TRBV7-9, the J gene TRBJ2-7; D remains ambiguous. V shed 4 bases and J shed 2 bases, with 12 bases lying between them. The CDR3 runs 14 residues. Per the germline V gene, CDR1 is SEHNR and CDR2 is FQNEAQ (reference sequence). DNA of the CDR3: TGTGCCAGCAGCTCTGGACCGGATCCCTACGAGCAGTACTTC. Encoded protein: CASSSGPDPYEQYF.

The chain employs TRBV9 and TRBJ1-2; no reliable D call. The germline V and J ends were trimmed by 0 bases and 4 bases, with 22 bases remaining between them. The CDR3 runs 18 residues. The V gene's germline CDR1 is SGDLS and CDR2 YYNGEE. This CDR3 is CASSVEPPGASRAYGYTF. CDR3 bases: TGTGCCAGCAGCGTAGAGCCTCCGGGTGCCTCTAGAGCCTATGGCTACACCTTC.

The chain employs TRBV7-2 and TRBJ2-7; D is ambiguous. This CDR3 is 14 amino acids long. CDR1 is SGHTA and CDR2 is FQGNSA in the germline V gene. The V gene lost 0 bases and the J gene lost 3 bases, with 9 bases spanning the gap. The CDR3 DNA reads as TGTGCCAGCAGCTTAGCATTGGCAGGCTACGAGCAGTACTTC. Translation gives CASSLALAGYEQYF.

CDR3 coding DNA: TGTGCCAGCAGCTTGGACAGGGGAAGGGTCTACACCTTC. Amino acids: CASSLDRGRVYTF. The chain couples TRBV7-2 to TRBJ1-2; 9 bases map to TRBD1. The germline V gene has CDR1 SGHTA and CDR2 FQGNSA. V gave up 3 bases and J gave up 10 bases; unmatched junction bases: 6. This CDR3 region has 13 residues. Based on the CDR3 plus reference TRBV7-2 and TRBJ1-2, the full variable domain is GAGVSQSPSNKVTEKGKDVELRCDPISGHTALYWYRQSLGQGLEFLIYFQGNSAPDKSGLPSDRFSAERTGGSVSTLTIQRTQQEDSAVYLCASSLDRGRVYTFGSGTRLTVV.

The chain couples TRBV6-1 to TRBJ2-2; 12 positions agree with TRBD2. Trimming took 7 bases from V and 7 from J; bases not matched to a gene: 7. The CDR3 is 15 residues long. Germline-derived CDR1 and CDR2 are MNHNS and SASEGT. In DNA, the CDR3 is TGTGCCAGCACCTGGACTAGCGGGAACCACGGGGAGCTGTTTTTT. It specifies CASTWTSGNHGELFF.

The rearrangement links TRBV18 to TRBJ2-5; D uncertain. The CDR3 runs 14 residues. CDR1 and CDR2 from the germline V gene are KGHSH and LQKENI. Trimming took off 2 bases at V and 1 base at J, with 8 bases between the two ends. The CDR3 DNA sequence: TGTGCCAGCTCACCAACCGACGGCCAAGAGACCCAGTACTTC. It yields the protein CASSPTDGQETQYF.

The rearrangement links TRBV6-1 to TRBJ1-1; tentative D call: TRBD1 (5 bases). This CDR3 region has 15 residues. V lost 2 bases to trimming and J lost 1 base, with 11 bases between them. Germline assignment: CDR1 MNHNS and CDR2 SASEGT. CDR3: CASSERRRANTEAFF. The CDR3 nucleotides read TGTGCCAGCAGTGAACGCCGCAGGGCGAACACTGAAGCTTTCTTT.

The V call is TRBV28, the J call TRBJ1-5; no reliable D call. This CDR3 is built from 15 residues. The germline V gene has CDR1 MDHEN and CDR2 SYDVKM. V was trimmed by 7 bases and J by 0 bases, leaving 13 bases between them. The CDR3 loop is CASTSFIGSNQPQHF. Written as DNA, the CDR3 is TGTGCCAGCACCTCATTCATCGGTAGCAATCAGCCCCAGCATTTT.

The CDR3 DNA sequence: TGTGCCAGCAGCGTAGGGGCAGGGCAATCCTACGAGCAGTACTTC. Protein product: CASSVGAGQSYEQYF. The chain has TRBV9 and TRBJ2-7, with a weak D call TRBD1 (5 bases). The germline V gene has CDR1 SGDLS and CDR2 YYNGEE. The CDR3 length is 15 residues. V lost 0 bases, J lost 1 base, and 11 bases lay in between. Variable domain in full (rest from reference TRBV9 and TRBJ2-7): DSGVTQTPKHLITATGQRVTLRCSPRSGDLSVYWYQQSLDQGLQFLIQYYNGEERAKGNILERFSAQQFPDLHSELNLSSLELGDSALYFCASSVGAGQSYEQYFGPGTRLTVT.

This CDR3 is CAAEGAGDGEQYF. CDR3 bases: TGTGCCGCCGAGGGGGCGGGAGACGGCGAGCAGTACTTC. This rearrangement joins TRBV27 to TRBJ2-5; perhaps D is TRBD1 or TRBD2 (7 bases each). The DNA end is a closer match to TRBJ2-7, so the J assignment may be wrong. Germline loops: CDR1 MNHEY, CDR2 SMNVEV (reference sequence). The CDR3 is 13 residues long.

The chain carries TRBV10-3 and TRBJ2-7; D possibly corresponds to TRBD1 (5 bases). Trimming left V 5 bases short and J 6 bases short, with 17 bases between. Per germline, CDR1 ENHRY and CDR2 SYGVKD. The CDR3 contains 14 residues. CDR3 DNA sequence: TGTGCCATCAGTCCACAAACAGGACAAGGCGAGCAGTACTTC. Its protein is CAISPQTGQGEQYF.

V gene TRBV4-1 combines with J gene TRBJ1-1; 8 positions match TRBD1. Trimming took 4 bases from V and 6 from J; bases not matched to a gene: 13. CDR3 size: 16 residues. Per the germline V gene, CDR1 is MGHRA and CDR2 is YSYEKL. The CDR3 DNA reads TGCGCCAGCAGCCGAGACGACAGGGGCCGAGGGGCTGAAGCTTTCTTT. This sequence encodes CASSRDDRGRGAEAFF.

This chain uses TRBV19 with TRBJ1-1; D remains unclear. Germline V gene data show CDR1 as LNHDA and CDR2 as SQIVND (reference sequence). Between the trimmed V and J ends, which lost 7 bases and 1 base, there was a span of 7 bases. This CDR3 spans 12 amino acids. DNA for the CDR3: TGTGCCAGTACCAACAGGAACACTGAAGCTTTCTTT. This encodes CASTNRNTEAFF.